This is a list of T cell receptor beta chains from one sample in a study of cytomegalovirus exposure and HLA in healthy donors. Sequencing was performed with immunoSEQ multiplex PCR; in TCRdb, only in-frame clones are kept and a portion is missing. The sample lists about 200,000 clones; around 83% were seen once. Sequenced: PBMCs. Source of these receptors: a woman between 50 and 59 years old in good health and CMV-seropositive. CDR3s include the opening cysteine and the closing phenylalanine or tryptophan. A D gene is named only where the DNA matches it firmly. For some rows the clone size is stated as once, few or many, or as a class when expanded; others skip it.

d_gene | j_gene | v_gene | abundance | CDR3nt | CDR3aa
TRBD1 | TRBJ2-1 | TRBV19 | . | TGTGCCAGTAGCCAGACAGGGGGAACGTTCTTC | CASSQTGGTFF
. | TRBJ2-7 | TRBV1 | . | TGCACCAGCAGCCAAGGGCCCGGGATGGGCTACGAGCAGTACTTC | CTSSQGPGMGYEQYF
. | TRBJ1-6 | TRBV4-1 | . | TGCGCCAGCAGCCAAGAGAGCGGCAGCCGCTATAATTCACCCCTCCACTTT | CASSQESGSRYNSPLHF
. | TRBJ1-5 | TRBV6-1 | . | TGTGCCAGCAGTCCCGGGGAAGATCAGCCCCAGCATTTT | CASSPGEDQPQHF
. | TRBJ1-1 | TRBV27 | . | TGTGCCAGCAGTTTGTCAGGGCAAGCTTTCTTT | CASSLSGQAFF
TRBD2 | TRBJ2-7 | TRBV7-9 | . | TGTGCCAGCAGCACCCCCGGTGGTAGCGGGGGTTACGAGCAGTACTTC | CASSTPGGSGGYEQYF
. | TRBJ2-2 | TRBV19 | . | TGTGCCAGTAGTATGGGCCCGGCAGGTACCGGGGAGCTGTTTTTT | CASSMGPAGTGELFF
. | TRBJ1-4 | TRBV18 | . | TGTGCCAGCTCACAGCCGGCTAATGAAAAACTGTTTTTT | CASSQPANEKLFF
. | TRBJ1-2 | TRBV10-3 | . | TGTGCCATCAGTGAGAAGGAGTTCTATGGCTACACCTTC | CAISEKEFYGYTF
TRBD2 | TRBJ2-1 | TRBV5-1 | few | TGCGCCAGCAGCTCCGGGACTAGCGGTGGTGAGCAGTTCTTC | CASSSGTSGGEQFF
. | TRBJ2-7 | TRBV18 | . | TGTGCCAGCTCCTTCCTGGACAACTCCTACGAGCAGTACTTC | CASSFLDNSYEQYF
. | TRBJ2-7 | TRBV21-1 | . | TGTGCCAGCAGCAAACGGGACAGTACCTACGAGCAGTACTTC | CASSKRDSTYEQYF
. | TRBJ1-5 | TRBV19 | . | TGTGCCAGTAGTATAGGAGGGATTCAGCCCCAGCATTTT | CASSIGGIQPQHF
TRBD2 | TRBJ2-7 | TRBV10-3 | . | TGTGCCATCAGTGATTTCACTAGCGGAACCTACGAGCAGTACTTC | CAISDFTSGTYEQYF
TRBD2 | TRBJ2-3 | TRBV7-8 | few | TGTGCCAGCAGCTTAGTAGGAGCGGGAGGGCCCGGAGATACGCAGTATTTT | CASSLVGAGGPGDTQYF
TRBD2 | TRBJ2-3 | TRBV5-1 | . | TGCGCCAGCAGCTTACCCTTAGCGGGAGGAAGCACAGATACGCAGTATTTT | CASSLPLAGGSTDTQYF
TRBD1 | TRBJ2-5 | TRBV19 | . | TGTGCCAGTAGTATAGGCGTAACAGGGGTTCAAGAGACCCAGTACTTC | CASSIGVTGVQETQYF
. | TRBJ2-7 | TRBV20-1 | . | TGCAGTGCCAGACAAGCTTTCGAGCAGTACTTC | CSARQAFEQYF
. | TRBJ2-2 | TRBV5-1 | . | TGCGCCAGCAGCGAGGGGAACACCGGGGAGCTGTTTTTT | CASSEGNTGELFF
TRBD1 | TRBJ1-2 | TRBV2 | . | TGTGCCAGCGCCGGGGACAGGGGGCGGTTGGACTATGGCTACACCTTC | CASAGDRGRLDYGYTF
. | TRBJ1-3 | TRBV5-1 | . | TGCGCCAGCAGCGCATCGTGGGGCTCGGGAAACACCATATATTTT | CASSASWGSGNTIYF
. | TRBJ1-1 | TRBV19 | . | TGTGCCAGTACTTCTAATAGAGGGGGGGCGGCTGAAGCTTTCTTT | CASTSNRGGAAEAFF
TRBD2 | TRBJ2-7 | TRBV7-2 | . | TGTGCCAGCAGCTTAGTCGGCGGGAGGGCCTCCTACGAGCAGTACTTC | CASSLVGGRASYEQYF
TRBD2 | TRBJ2-1 | TRBV4-1 | . | TGCGCCAGCAGCCAAGAGGGGGGCGCGGGGGGTTACAATGAGCAGTTCTTC | CASSQEGGAGGYNEQFF
. | TRBJ1-2 | TRBV7-9 | . | TGTTCCAGCAGCTTAGGGACATCCTACGTTTATGGCTACACCTTC | CSSSLGTSYVYGYTF
. | TRBJ2-2 | TRBV11-2 | . | TGTGCCAGCAGCTTAGGGCCGGGTGGCACCGGGGAGCTGTTTTTT | CASSLGPGGTGELFF
TRBD1 | TRBJ2-5 | TRBV7-8 | . | TGTGCCAGCAGCTCCAGTCCCGGGACAGGGAGCCAACAAGAGACCCAGTACTTC | CASSSSPGTGSQQETQYF
. | TRBJ2-3 | TRBV28 | . | TGTGCCAGCAGTCTATATTCCAATTCAGATACGCAGTATTTT | CASSLYSNSDTQYF
. | TRBJ1-2 | TRBV5-1 | . | TGCGCCAGCAGCTTTCCTGAGGGTGCGGGCTACACCTTC | CASSFPEGAGYTF
. | TRBJ2-1 | TRBV15 | once | TGTGCCACCAGCGGGCAAGACAGGAGCTCCTACAATGAGCAGTTCTTC | CATSGQDRSSYNEQFF
TRBD2 | TRBJ2-5 | TRBV11-2 | . | TGTGCCAGCAGCTTATTCCTAGCGGGAGAAGAGACCCAGTACTTC | CASSLFLAGEETQYF
TRBD2 | TRBJ2-1 | TRBV5-6 | once | TGTGCCAGCAGCTTGGAGCTAGCGGGTTTCTACAATGAGCAGTTCTTC | CASSLELAGFYNEQFF
. | TRBJ2-7 | TRBV6-6 | . | TGTGCCAGCAGTACCACACGGGGTGTCTCCTACGAGCAGTACTTC | CASSTTRGVSYEQYF
TRBD2 | TRBJ2-7 | TRBV11-1 | . | TGTGCCAGCAGCCGGCGGGAGGGGAGCTACGAGCAGTACTTC | CASSRREGSYEQYF
TRBD1 | TRBJ1-5 | TRBV19 | . | TGTGCCAGTAGTACCGGACAGGGATATCCGGGATTGGGCAATCAGCCCCAGCATTTT | CASSTGQGYPGLGNQPQHF
. | TRBJ2-7 | TRBV5-6 | once | TGTGCCAGCAGCTCGCTCCCGGGACATCACTACGAGCAGTACTTC | CASSSLPGHHYEQYF
TRBD1 | TRBJ1-5 | TRBV28 | few | TGTGCCAGCAGTCCGCAGGGACAGGGGAATCAGCCCCAGCATTTT | CASSPQGQGNQPQHF
TRBD1 | TRBJ1-1 | TRBV5-1 | once | TGCGCCAGTAACTCCCTTACAGGGGTGAACACTGAAGCTTTCTTT | CASNSLTGVNTEAFF
TRBD1 | TRBJ2-7 | TRBV2 | . | TGTGCCAGCACCTACGACAGGGGCTCCTACGAGCAGTACTTC | CASTYDRGSYEQYF
TRBD2 | TRBJ2-2 | TRBV5-1 | . | TGCGCCAGCAGCCGGGGGGGCTCCGCGAACACCGGGGAGCTGTTTTTT | CASSRGGSANTGELFF
TRBD1 | TRBJ2-1 | TRBV2 | . | TGTGCCAGCAGGAACCGGGACAGCTACAATGAGCAGTTCTTC | CASRNRDSYNEQFF
. | TRBJ1-1 | TRBV6-5 | . | TGTGCCAGCCGGGGGGTAGGGACTGAAGCTTTCTTT | CASRGVGTEAFF
. | TRBJ1-4 | TRBV7-6 | . | TGTGCCAGCAGCTTAAGGGGCTCAACTAATGAAAAACTGTTTTTT | CASSLRGSTNEKLFF